This T cell receptor beta chain was sequenced during a study of response to subunit inactivated influenza vaccine. Study outcomes and limitations: Each seasonal flu vaccination may recruit only limited new T cells, authors suggested.

In this sample, this clonotype turned up a few times. What it binds is not known. TCRdb reprocessed the RT-PCR reads with MiXCR, giving one entry per CDR3 protein. The repertoire includes 300,000 to 350,000 distinct CDR3 sequences, about a fifth of them detected once, and roughly a tenth sits in the top ten. V shed 0 bases and J shed 3 bases, with 12 bases lying between them. The V gene's germline CDR1 is SGHRS and CDR2 YFSETQ. CDR3 size: 15 residues. The receptor comes from a man aged 50 to 69 who received an inactivated influenza vaccine. The rearrangement uses TRBV5-1 and TRBJ1-2; unclear D gene. The starting material was PBMCs from blood, obtained roughly 20 months after vaccination. The CDR3 here is CASSLDGVTDYGYTF. As DNA, the CDR3 is TGCGCCAGCAGCTTGGACGGAGTAACCGACTATGGCTACACCTTC.